These 27 T cell receptor beta chains were all obtained from the same sample, sequenced in a study of blood T cells in healthy people across ages. With a J-beta primer mix and a sample-barcoded 5' primer, a second PCR ran about 6 to 11 cycles. Using its own MiXCR run on the 5' RACE reads, TCRdb lists one record per CDR3 protein. The data show about 1 million distinct CDR3 sequences, less than 50% seen once. Sequences were obtained from blood. All receptors derive from a woman in her sixties or seventies in good health.

This clonotype was observed a few times. This chain uses TRBV7-8 with TRBJ2-3; 7 nucleotides align to TRBD1. This CDR3 comprises 14 residues. Looked up from germline, CDR1 is SGHVS and CDR2 is FQNEAQ. J was trimmed by 6 bases and V by 5 bases; bases with no gene match: 8. CDR3 in amino acids: CASSMPGQRDTQYF. Written as DNA, the CDR3 is TGTGCCAGCAGCATGCCGGGACAGAGGGATACGCAGTATTTT.

The V gene is TRBV27, the J gene TRBJ1-2, with TRBD1 matching over 9 bases. J was trimmed by 5 bases and V by 3 bases; bases with no gene match: 4. There are 14 residues in the CDR3. The germline V gene encodes CDR1 MNHEY and CDR2 SMNVEV (reference sequence). This CDR3 is CASSLGGQGYGYTF. CDR3 nucleotide sequence: TGTGCCAGCAGTTTGGGTGGACAGGGGTATGGCTACACCTTC.

The rearrangement links TRBV5-1 to TRBJ1-2; D remains ambiguous. Germline V gene lookup returns CDR1 SGHRS and CDR2 YFSETQ. The CDR3 covers 13 residues. Trimming took 0 bases from V and 7 from J, leaving 10 bases between them. The CDR3 DNA sequence: TGCGCCAGCAGCTTGGTGGAGGGAGTTGGCTACACCTTC. This sequence encodes CASSLVEGVGYTF.

The CDR3 sequence: CASSVARVPGAEQFF. Here the CDR3 DNA reads TGTGCCAGCAGCGTAGCTCGTGTCCCGGGGGCTGAGCAGTTCTTC. This rearrangement joins TRBV9 to TRBJ2-1, with D possibly being TRBD1 or TRBD2 (6 bases each). The CDR3 spans 15 residues. The V end lost 0 bases, the J end lost 9 bases, and 16 bases lay between the germline ends. The germline V gene encodes CDR1 SGDLS and CDR2 YYNGEE.

This clonotype was counted only a few times. This sequence joins TRBV24-1 and TRBJ2-3, with TRBD2 identical over 8 bases. Germline V lookup: CDR1 KGHDR, CDR2 SFDVKD. The trim removed 6 bases at V and 5 bases at J, leaving 9 bases unmatched. This CDR3 has 15 residues. The CDR3: CATSIPGGFGDTQYF. CDR3 sequence (DNA): TGTGCCACCAGTATCCCGGGAGGGTTTGGAGATACGCAGTATTTT.

The sample holds one count of this clonotype. Mismatch with germline at one junction end may stem from a read error. This chain links TRBV6-6 with TRBJ2-6; D is perhaps TRBD1 (6 bases). The CDR3 loop spans 13 amino acids. The germline V gene encodes CDR1 MNHNY and CDR2 SVGAGI (reference sequence). Here the CDR3 DNA reads TGTACCAGCAGGGGATCTGGGGCCAACGTCCTGACTTTC. Protein sequence: CTSRGSGANVLTF.

The rearrangement uses TRBV3-1 and TRBJ2-3; TRBD2 matches at 12 bases. CDR1 and CDR2 (germline): LGHDT, YNNKEL (reference sequence). CDR3 length: 16 amino acids. Germline trimming cut 3 bases from V and 4 bases from J; bases unmatched to any gene: 5. The CDR3: CASSHRTSGTPDTQYF. DNA for the CDR3: TGTGCCAGCAGCCATCGGACTAGCGGGACTCCAGATACGCAGTATTTT.

This clonotype occurred a few times. V and J are TRBV12-5 and TRBJ2-4; 7 bases fit TRBD2. Trimming took 3 bases from V and 6 from J; bases not matched to a gene: 8. The CDR3 covers 15 residues. Germline CDR1 LGHNT, CDR2 FRNRAP. The chain's CDR3 is CASGFPREGSNIQYF. CDR3 DNA: TGTGCTAGTGGTTTCCCTAGGGAGGGCTCAAACATTCAGTACTTC.

The J gene is TRBJ2-1, the V gene TRBV29-1; 8 nucleotides line up with TRBD2. V shed 0 bases, J shed 5 bases, and the junction held 6 bases outside the gene matches. The CDR3 totals 15 residues. In germline, CDR1 is SQVTM, CDR2 ANQGSEA. This CDR3 is CSVEDPTGGHNEQFF. The CDR3, as DNA: TGCAGCGTTGAAGATCCGACGGGGGGGCACAATGAGCAGTTCTTC.

This clonotype was detected a few times. The rearrangement joins TRBV12-3 or TRBV12-4 to TRBJ2-5; D is perhaps TRBD1 or TRBD2 (5 bases each). The DNA end is more similar to TRBJ2-7, so the J call may be wrong. This CDR3 is built from 14 residues. The CDR3 loop reads CASSFGTPRGEQYF. The CDR3, as DNA: TGTGCCAGCAGTTTTGGGACCCCAAGGGGCGAGCAGTACTTC.

Regarding this clonotype: A read error is possible here, since a much larger clone lies one base away. The chain uses TRBV25-1 and TRBJ2-7; no reliable D call. The CDR3 extends over 10 amino acids. V was shortened by 6 bases and J by 1 base, with 1 base between the two germline ends. Germline V CDR1 and CDR2: MGHDK, SYGVNS. The CDR3 loop reads CASRSYEQYF. The CDR3 nucleotides read TGTGCCAGCAGATCCTACGAGCAGTACTTC.

V gene TRBV7-8 combines with J gene TRBJ2-7; D is unresolved. The CDR3 is made up of 13 amino acids. Per the germline V gene, CDR1 is SGHVS and CDR2 is FQNEAQ. Trimming cost V 1 base and J 2 bases, with 6 bases left between them. Written as DNA, the CDR3 is TGTGCCAGCAGCTTAGAAATCGCCTACGAGCAGTACTTC. It yields the protein CASSLEIAYEQYF.

The rearrangement joins TRBV27 to TRBJ2-1, with D possibly TRBD2 on 5 matching bases. The CDR3 runs 14 residues. Germline assignment: CDR1 MNHEY and CDR2 SMNVEV (reference sequence). Trimming stripped 5 bases from V and 6 bases from J, with 14 bases between. For the CDR3, the DNA is TGTGCCAGCAGTCCCACCAGGAGGCTCAATGAGCAGTTCTTC. The encoded protein is CASSPTRRLNEQFF.

The table lists this clonotype with a few counts. The CDR3 region has the DNA TGTGCCAGCAGTCCCCTGGGGGCCAGCTCCTACGAGCAGTACTTC. It codes for CASSPLGASSYEQYF. V usage is TRBV27 and J usage is TRBJ2-7, with D possibly matching TRBD1 (6 bases). The CDR3 has 15 residues. The germline V gene encodes CDR1 MNHEY and CDR2 SMNVEV (reference sequence). Trimming pared 5 bases from V and 0 bases from J, leaving 14 bases between.

The sample holds a few counts of this clonotype. The rearrangement links TRBV20-1 to TRBJ2-7; 9 positions match TRBD1. Germline assignment: CDR1 DFQATT and CDR2 SNEGSKA (reference sequence). Losses at the gene ends were 6 bases for V and 8 bases for J; bases not matched to a gene: 14. The CDR3 contains 14 residues. The CDR3 spells CSAIPGTGSLKQYF. The CDR3 DNA follows: TGCAGTGCGATTCCCGGGACAGGGAGTTTAAAGCAGTACTTC.

The gene calls are TRBV9 and TRBJ2-5, with 9 bases lining up with TRBD1. Germline V gene data show CDR1 as SGDLS and CDR2 as YYNGEE. This CDR3 region has 14 residues. V shed 3 bases, J shed 4 bases, and the junction held 4 bases outside the gene matches. In DNA form, the CDR3 reads TGTGCCAGCAGCGCGACGACAGGGGGAGAGACCCAGTACTTC. It yields the protein CASSATTGGETQYF.

This clonotype appeared a single time. V gene TRBV6-1 combines with J gene TRBJ2-4; 8 bases fit TRBD2. The J call may be incorrect, as the DNA end agrees better with TRBJ2-7. The V gene's germline CDR1 is MNHNS and CDR2 SASEGT. The length of the CDR3 is 17 residues. CDR3 bases: TGTGCCAGCAGTGAATTAGGAGGGCTAGCGGGTTTCTACGAGCAGTACTTC. Encoded protein: CASSELGGLAGFYEQYF.

The chain has TRBV27 and TRBJ2-5; 12 bases are a match to TRBD2. Germline loops: CDR1 MNHEY, CDR2 SMNVEV (reference sequence). This CDR3 has 15 amino acids. Losses at the gene ends were 10 bases for V and 2 bases for J; bases not matched to a gene: 8. CDR3 nucleotides: TGTGCCACCCGATGGACTAGCGGGGTGCAAGAGACCCAGTACTTC. Protein: CATRWTSGVQETQYF.

This clonotype was seen a single time. The V and J genes are TRBV6-4 and TRBJ2-1, with D unresolved. The CDR3 runs to 15 residues. Germline CDR1 and CDR2: MRHNA and SNTAGT. Between the trimmed V and J ends, which lost 5 bases and 0 bases, there was a span of 11 bases. The CDR3 DNA is TGTGCCAGCAGTCGGGTCAGAAGCTCCTACAATGAGCAGTTCTTC. Its translation is CASSRVRSSYNEQFF.

This clonotype was observed a few times. This rearrangement joins TRBV7-9 to TRBJ1-1; weak D call: TRBD1 (6 bases). The CDR3 has 14 amino acids. CDR1 is SEHNR, CDR2 FQNEAQ, per germline (reference sequence). V shed 6 bases and J shed 1 base, with 12 bases lying between them. The CDR3 loop reads CASSYQGGNTEAFF. DNA for the CDR3: TGTGCCAGCAGTTATCAAGGGGGGAACACTGAAGCTTTCTTT.

V is TRBV27 and J is TRBJ2-1, with D tentatively TRBD2 (6 bases). Trimming removed 6 bases at V and 10 bases at J, with 16 bases between. This CDR3 contains 13 residues. Germline-derived CDR1 and CDR2 are MNHEY and SMNVEV (reference sequence). CDR3 region: CASRPTGTREQFF. The CDR3 DNA is TGTGCCAGCAGGCCTACCGGGACTCGGGAGCAGTTCTTC.

The chain is built from TRBV28 and TRBJ2-3; TRBD1 agrees at 8 bases. Germline V gene lookup returns CDR1 MDHEN and CDR2 SYDVKM. The V and J ends lost 2 bases and 5 bases, in that order; junction bases with no gene match: 9. The CDR3 is 16 amino acids. The DNA of the CDR3 is TGTGCCAGCAGTTTAAGGCCAGGGGGCGCAGGAGATACGCAGTATTTT. Its translation is CASSLRPGGAGDTQYF.

The sample holds a few counts of this clonotype. V usage is TRBV6-5 and J usage is TRBJ1-1; D not certain. Trimming took 5 bases from V and 1 from J, leaving 11 bases between them. CDR3 length equals 14 residues. The germline CDR1 and CDR2 sequences are MNHEY and SVGAGI. In DNA, the CDR3 is TGTGCCAGCAGTGTTTCTTACACGAACACTGAAGCTTTCTTT. Translating gives CASSVSYTNTEAFF.

To note about this clonotype: At one boundary the junction diverges from the germline segment, which might be a read error. V gene TRBV5-1 combines with J gene TRBJ2-1; 7 bases are shared with TRBD2. The J call is in doubt because the DNA end fits TRBJ2-7 better. The CDR3 has 15 amino acids. Germline CDR1 reads SGHRS; CDR2 reads YFSETQ. This CDR3 is CASSLGGSSYNEQYF. The CDR3 bases are TGTGCCAGCAGCTTGGGCGGGAGCTCCTACAATGAGCAGTACTTC.

The DNA for the CDR3 is TGTGCCAGCAGCAAAGGGAGACAGGGGGCACCTATCTCCTACGAGCAGTACTTC. It is translated as CASSKGRQGAPISYEQYF. V gene TRBV21-1 combines with J gene TRBJ2-7; the table's D call, TRBD1, has no DNA check behind it. TRBV21-1 is tagged as a pseudogene. The CDR3 consists of 18 residues.

This clonotype was counted only a few times. This chain connects TRBV27 to TRBJ2-1, with TRBD2 identical over 10 bases. The trim removed 5 bases at V and 3 bases at J, leaving 10 bases unmatched. The CDR3 contains 17 residues. Germline lookup yields CDR1 MNHEY and CDR2 SMNVEV (reference sequence). DNA of the CDR3: TGTGCCAGCAGTGATCTCCCCAGCGGGAGGGTCTACAATGAGCAGTTCTTC. Amino acid sequence: CASSDLPSGRVYNEQFF.

This clonotype was seen more than once but under ten times. This chain connects TRBV29-1 to TRBJ2-4, with a weak D call TRBD2 (6 bases). The J call could be wrong; TRBJ2-7 is a better fit for the DNA end. Germline CDR1 reads SQVTM; CDR2 reads ANQGSEA. The CDR3 loop spans 12 amino acids. DNA for the CDR3: TGCAGCGTTGCGCGGGAACGTTACGAGCAGTACTTC. The encoded protein is CSVARERYEQYF.